This T cell receptor beta chain was documented in a study of T cell repertoires in cytomegalovirus infection. Study overall: Based on public TCR beta signatures, there were indications of CMV infection and of a matching HLA type.

This clonotype was counted many times. Its antigen is as yet unknown. General study points: Carriage of CMV together with the relevant HLA was identifiable through cumulative public TCR beta family frequency. Dominant in the ex vivo response were TCR beta clonotypes restricted by HLA-C and specific for CMV.

The J segment lost 5 bases and the V segment lost 6 bases, leaving 8 bases of the junction unmatched. The CDR3 totals 14 residues. The germline V gene encodes CDR1 SGHTA and CDR2 FQGNSA. TCRdb fed the reads into MiXCR, producing one record per CDR3 protein. The top ten clones hold about 14% of a sample with about 260,000 distinct CDR3 sequences, approximately 9.2% of them seen once. This sequence was found in a human donor in good health (CMV status not recorded). Some clones in this sample may be carry-over from other donors' samples. This chain links TRBV7-2 with TRBJ2-7; 9 bases line up with TRBD2. The specimen was PBMCs. The CDR3 nucleotides are TGTGCCAGCAGGATTAGCGGGGGTACCGACGAGCAGTACTTC. This codes for CASRISGGTDEQYF. The whole variable domain, remainder taken from reference TRBV7-2 and TRBJ2-7, is GAGVSQSPSNKVTEKGKDVELRCDPISGHTALYWYRQSLGQGLEFLIYFQGNSAPDKSGLPSDRFSAERTGGSVSTLTIQRTQQEDSAVYLCASRISGGTDEQYFGPGTRLTVT.